The following is a T cell receptor beta chain sequence with its context. As yet, its antigen is unknown. In the PCR, 60 Vbeta and 13 Jbeta primers were used. Sequenced by immunoSEQ multiplex PCR; TCRdb stores in-frame clones only, minus some. Found here are fewer than 200,000 clones, roughly 85% of them singletons; the top ten hold 0.8% to 1%. Healthy bone marrow donors made up the donors. These data are taken from a study of cytomegalovirus exposure and HLA in healthy donors. Whole-study results and caveats: A reported reduction in N-insertions relative to the roughly 700-donor mean was seen in an Asian-associated ancestry cluster in a later analysis.

The TCR comes from a woman aged 25 to 39 in good health and CMV-seronegative. Source material: PBMCs.

The CDR3 protein is CASSGDSSYEQYF. For the CDR3, the DNA is TGTGCCAGCAGCGGGGACAGCTCCTACGAGCAGTACTTC. The chain employs TRBV27 and TRBJ2-7, with 7 nucleotides matching TRBD1. The V gene end was trimmed by 6 bases and the J gene end by 0 bases; junction bases not matched to a gene: 2. Germline V lookup: CDR1 MNHEY, CDR2 SMNVEV (reference sequence). The CDR3 spans 13 residues.